One and the same sample provided the 21 T cell receptor beta chains below, sequenced in a study of T cells after posttransplantation cyclophosphamide. Sequencing used immunoSEQ multiplex PCR; TCRdb keeps in-frame clones, though not all of them. The sample includes around 40,000 clones, roughly 87% seen only once; the top ten take 2.5%. A marrow graft followed busulfan-fludarabine conditioning, with cyclophosphamide on days +3 and +4. The material was PBMCs, obtained just over 60 days after allogeneic stem cell transplant with posttransplant cyclophosphamide. The receptors were gathered from a male patient between 55 and 70 years old who received an allogeneic stem cell transplant from a related donor and was CMV-positive. Part of the T cells may come from the graft donor.

V usage is TRBV2 and J usage is TRBJ1-3, with D perhaps TRBD1 (6 bases). V was clipped by 5 bases and J by 0 bases, with 17 bases between them. Germline CDR1 reads SNHLY; CDR2 reads FYNNEI. This CDR3 has 17 amino acids. The CDR3 protein is CASSSDRIELSGNTIYF. CDR3 DNA sequence: TGTGCCAGCAGTTCCGACAGGATCGAACTCTCTGGAAACACCATATATTTT. Using reference TRBV2 and TRBJ1-3 for the parts outside the CDR3, the full variable domain is EPEVTQTPSHQVTQMGQEVILRCVPISNHLYFYWYRQILGQKVEFLVSFYNNEISEKSEIFDDQFSVERPDGSNFTLKIRSTKLEDSAMYFCASSSDRIELSGNTIYFGEGSWLTVV.

The chain recombines TRBV19 with TRBJ2-2; TRBD1 is a possible D gene (6 bases). This CDR3 contains 14 residues. CDR1 and CDR2 from the germline V gene are LNHDA and SQIVND (reference sequence). Trimming shortened V by 4 bases and J by 0 bases, and 6 bases separated the two germline ends. CDR3: CASSRQANTGELFF. The CDR3 DNA sequence: TGTGCCAGTAGTAGACAGGCGAACACCGGGGAGCTGTTTTTT.

The rearrangement uses TRBV18 and TRBJ2-7; weak D call: TRBD1 (6 bases). From germline, CDR1 is KGHSH and CDR2 LQKENI. CDR3 length equals 15 residues. V shed 4 bases and J shed 2 bases, with 15 bases lying between them. In DNA form, the CDR3 reads TGTGCCAGCTCACTTTATCGGGACACTCCCTACGAGCAGTACTTC. Protein: CASSLYRDTPYEQYF.

This clone has only a few counts. V and J are TRBV6-1 and TRBJ1-2; a possible D gene is TRBD1 (6 bases). CDR1 is MNHNS, CDR2 SASEGT, per germline. Between the trimmed V and J ends, which lost 5 bases and 6 bases, there was a span of 13 bases. This CDR3 is built from 13 residues. The CDR3 is CASSPGQTNGYTF. CDR3 bases: TGTGCCAGCAGTCCCGGACAGACGAATGGCTACACCTTC.

The chain has TRBV27 and TRBJ1-1; D remains ambiguous. Germline V gene lookup returns CDR1 MNHEY and CDR2 SMNVEV (reference sequence). The germline V and J ends were trimmed by 2 bases and 3 bases, with 7 bases remaining between them. This CDR3 has 13 amino acids. Here the CDR3 reads CASSLKQHTEAFF. The CDR3 nucleotides read TGTGCCAGCAGTTTAAAACAGCACACTGAAGCTTTCTTT.

This chain joins TRBV6-5 and TRBJ2-5; tentative D call: TRBD1 (5 bases). Germline lookup yields CDR1 MNHEY and CDR2 SVGAGI. The CDR3 is 14 amino acids. V was clipped by 2 bases and J by 3 bases, with 10 bases between them. The CDR3 DNA follows: TGTGCCAGCAGTTACGGCAGGGTTGAAGAGACCCAGTACTTC. Translation gives CASSYGRVEETQYF.

Points on this clone: An end of the junction differs from the germline gene, which may be a read error. V and J are TRBV29-1 and TRBJ1-2; 7 nucleotides align to TRBD1. Germline values: CDR1 SQVTM, CDR2 ANQGSEA. The CDR3 runs 12 residues. CDR3 residues: CAGTDTNYGYTF. The CDR3 DNA reads TGTGCTGGGACAGATACTAACTATGGCTACACCTTC. Based on the CDR3 plus reference TRBV29-1 and TRBJ1-2, the full variable domain is SAVISQKPSRDICQRGTSLTIQCQVDSQVTMMFWYRQQPGQSLTLIATANQGSEATYESGFVIDKFPISRPNLTFSTLTVSNMSPEDSSIYLCAGTDTNYGYTFGSGTRLTVV.

The chain has TRBV20-1 and TRBJ1-1; TRBD1 matches at 7 bases. This CDR3 has 10 residues. The V gene's germline CDR1 is DFQATT and CDR2 SNEGSKA (reference sequence). The CDR3 coding sequence is TGCGGCGTTAGGGGGCCCGAAGCTTTCTTT. Translated: CGVRGPEAFF.

The V gene is TRBV9, the J gene TRBJ2-7; D is perhaps TRBD2 (5 bases). Trimming took off 4 bases at V and 6 bases at J, with 14 bases between the two ends. The CDR3 is 13 amino acids. Germline CDR1 and CDR2: SGDLS and YYNGEE. This chain's CDR3 is CASSPSVGGEQYF. The CDR3 DNA reads as TGTGCCAGCAGCCCATCAGTTGGAGGCGAGCAGTACTTC.

The chain carries TRBV19 and TRBJ1-1; 7 positions match TRBD1. This CDR3 is built from 13 residues. The V gene's germline CDR1 is LNHDA and CDR2 SQIVND (reference sequence). Trimming took 5 bases from V and 10 from J; bases not matched to a gene: 10. The CDR3 DNA sequence: TGTGCCAGTAGTTGGGACAGCCGGGGAGTAGCTTTCTTT. Translating gives CASSWDSRGVAFF.

V and J are TRBV9 and TRBJ2-2, with D unclear. The V end was cut by 0 bases, the J end by 5 bases, with 14 bases between. CDR1 SGDLS and CDR2 YYNGEE come from the germline V gene. This CDR3 comprises 16 residues. The CDR3 nucleotides are TGTGCCAGCAGCGTAGTCCAAGATCCCGGGACCGGGGAGCTGTTTTTT. Translated, it gives CASSVVQDPGTGELFF.

The chain links TRBV9 to TRBJ1-6, with a weak D call TRBD1 (5 bases). V gave up 1 base and J gave up 0 bases, with 11 bases separating them. This CDR3 is 17 amino acids long. CDR1 and CDR2 from the germline V gene are SGDLS and YYNGEE. CDR3 region: CASSVSEDNSYNSPLHF. In DNA form, the CDR3 reads TGTGCCAGCAGCGTATCCGAGGACAACTCCTATAATTCACCCCTCCACTTT.

J is TRBJ2-3 and V is TRBV7-9; 7 positions agree with TRBD1. CDR1 is SEHNR, CDR2 FQNEAQ, per germline (reference sequence). The ends lost 4 bases at V and 3 bases at J; junction bases unmatched: 1. There are 13 residues in the CDR3. Written as DNA, the CDR3 is TGTGCCAGCAGCTGGACAGGAACAGATACGCAGTATTTT. This sequence encodes CASSWTGTDTQYF. The full variable domain, with the rest looked up from reference TRBV7-9 and TRBJ2-3, is DTGVSQNPRHKITKRGQNVTFRCDPISEHNRLYWYRQTLGQGPEFLTYFQNEAQLEKSRLLSDRFSAERPKGSFSTLEIQRTEQGDSAMYLCASSWTGTDTQYFGPGTRLTVL.

The rearrangement joins TRBV6-1 to TRBJ2-2, with a weak D call TRBD2 (6 bases). Germline V gene lookup returns CDR1 MNHNS and CDR2 SASEGT. Trimming took off 6 bases at V and 6 bases at J, with 14 bases between the two ends. The CDR3 is made up of 14 amino acids. Here the CDR3 reads CASSDYREAGELFF. The CDR3 bases are TGTGCCAGCAGCGACTATAGGGAGGCCGGGGAGCTGTTTTTT.

The sample holds a few counts of this clone. This sequence joins TRBV6-6 and TRBJ2-3; 7 nucleotides line up with TRBD1. CDR1 and CDR2 from the germline V gene are MNHNY and SVGAGI (reference sequence). There are 16 residues in the CDR3. V lost 0 bases, J lost 6 bases, and 9 bases stayed unmatched. CDR3 sequence reads: CASSYSRTGGRDTQYF. CDR3 nucleotide sequence: TGTGCCAGCAGTTACTCGAGGACAGGCGGTCGGGATACGCAGTATTTT.

The V gene is TRBV18, the J gene TRBJ1-4; D is perhaps TRBD1 (6 bases). Looked up from germline, CDR1 is KGHSH and CDR2 is LQKENI. CDR3 length: 16 residues. Trimming removed 1 base from V and 4 bases from J, with 13 bases in between. The CDR3 sequence is CASSPRQAADNEKLFF. The CDR3 nucleotides are TGTGCCAGCTCACCACGACAGGCCGCCGATAATGAAAAACTGTTTTTT. Together with reference TRBV18 and TRBJ1-4, the CDR3 gives the full variable domain: NAGVMQNPRHLVRRRGQEARLRCSPMKGHSHVYWYRQLPEEGLKFMVYLQKENIIDESGMPKERFSAEFPKEGPSILRIQQVVRGDSAAYFCASSPRQAADNEKLFFGSGTQLSVL.

The chain carries TRBV6-6 and TRBJ2-6; 7 positions agree with TRBD1. The germline V gene has CDR1 MNHNY and CDR2 SVGAGI (reference sequence). The CDR3 has 15 residues. The junction had 0 bases not matched to a gene; V was cut back by 2 bases and J by 2 bases. CDR3 in DNA: TGTGCCAGCAGTTACGGGACAGCTGGGGCCAACGTCCTGACTTTC. Its protein product is CASSYGTAGANVLTF.

The V and J genes are TRBV15 and TRBJ2-7; no definite D call. The CDR3 sequence is 15 residues long. CDR1 LNHNV and CDR2 YYDKDF come from the germline V gene (reference sequence). Trimming left V 0 bases short and J 2 bases short, with 11 bases between. CDR3 in amino acids: CATSRDVGSTYEQYF. DNA of the CDR3: TGTGCCACCAGCAGAGATGTTGGCTCGACCTACGAGCAGTACTTC.

As for this clone: One end of the junction does not line up with germline, which may come from a read error. The rearrangement joins TRBV6-1 to TRBJ2-5; 11 bases agree with TRBD2. This CDR3 has 15 residues. Germline values: CDR1 MNHNS, CDR2 SASEGT. CDR3 nucleotides: TGTGCCAGCAGCATACTAGCGGGGGAACTAGAGGCCCAGTACTTC. Its protein product is CASSILAGELEAQYF.

The V gene is TRBV5-4, the J gene TRBJ1-6; 7 bases are shared with TRBD1. Trimming at V came to 4 bases and at J to 6 bases, leaving 13 bases not matched to a gene. From germline, CDR1 is SGHNT and CDR2 YYREEE (reference sequence). The CDR3 loop spans 17 amino acids. The CDR3 is CASSLELAGGFNSPLHF. CDR3 sequence (DNA): TGTGCCAGCAGCCTGGAGTTGGCAGGGGGGTTTAATTCACCCCTCCACTTT.

This clone was counted a single time. The gene calls are TRBV29-1 and TRBJ2-1, with TRBD2 matching 7 bases. The CDR3 is 14 amino acids. Germline assignment: CDR1 SQVTM and CDR2 ANQGSEA. The V gene end was trimmed by 7 bases and the J gene end by 0 bases; junction bases not matched to a gene: 6. The CDR3 loop reads CSGTRDYSYNEQFF. CDR3 coding DNA: TGCAGCGGCACCCGGGACTACTCCTACAATGAGCAGTTCTTC.